Presented here are 25 T cell receptor beta chains from one specimen sequenced in a study of T cell repertoires in cytomegalovirus infection. TCRdb fed the reads into MiXCR, producing one record per CDR3 protein. The sample includes 570,000 or so distinct CDR3 sequences, 40% of them seen just once. The antigens for these receptors are not known. Sequenced here: cultured PBMCs, sampled from culture after CMV antigen stimulation. These receptors were collected from a human donor in good health (CMV status not recorded). Some clones in this sample may be carry-over from other donors' samples.

This clonotype came up a few times. It is unclear where the CDR3 begins or ends on the DNA, so no DNA is shown, and the CDR3 is as TCRdb lists it. The chain uses TRBV6-1 and TRBJ2-2; TRBD2 is the table's D call, not checked against the DNA. Germline values: CDR1 MNHNS, CDR2 SASEGT. With termini counted, the CDR3 has 16 amino acids. The CDR3 loop reads CASSSSREGLTGELFF.

The V and J genes are TRBV12-3 or TRBV12-4 and TRBJ1-5; no definite D call. This CDR3 has 13 amino acids. The V end lost 2 bases, the J end lost 5 bases, and 7 bases lay between the germline ends. The CDR3 coding sequence is TGTGCCAGCAGTTTATTAGAGGATCAGCCCCAGCATTTT. Its protein is CASSLLEDQPQHF.

The chain has TRBV19 and TRBJ1-5; 7 positions agree with TRBD1. In germline, CDR1 is LNHDA, CDR2 SQIVND (reference sequence). The length of the CDR3 is 14 residues. Trimming cost V 3 bases and J 5 bases; bases outside gene matches: 4. The CDR3: CASSIGDRYQPQHF. The CDR3 DNA reads TGTGCCAGTAGTATTGGGGACAGATATCAGCCCCAGCATTTT.

The chain combines TRBV29-1 with TRBJ2-1; 7 nucleotides line up with TRBD1. V lost 7 bases, J lost 3 bases, and 3 bases stayed unmatched. Germline CDR1 is SQVTM and CDR2 is ANQGSEA. The CDR3 sequence is 12 residues long. The CDR3 loop is CSARDSYNEQFF. CDR3 bases: TGCAGCGCCAGGGACAGCTACAATGAGCAGTTCTTC.

This clonotype was recorded once. V is TRBV28 and J is TRBJ2-5, with 12 bases matching TRBD2. Germline trimming cut 5 bases from V and 2 bases from J; bases unmatched to any gene: 15. The CDR3 length is 19 residues. From germline, CDR1 is MDHEN and CDR2 SYDVKM. The CDR3 nucleotides are TGTGCCAGCAGTAGTAAGCAGTCCGGACTAGCGGGAACTCAAGAGACCCAGTACTTC. Protein product: CASSSKQSGLAGTQETQYF. Full variable domain (rest looked up from reference TRBV28 and TRBJ2-5): DVKVTQSSRYLVKRTGEKVFLECVQDMDHENMFWYRQDPGLGLRLIYFSYDVKMKEKGDIPEGYSVSREKKERFSLILESASTNQTSMYLCASSSKQSGLAGTQETQYFGPGTRLLVL.

This clonotype was seen only a few times. This rearrangement joins TRBV12-3 or TRBV12-4 to TRBJ2-3; the D is unclear. The CDR3 is 14 residues long. V lost 3 bases and J lost 4, with 11 bases in between. In DNA form, the CDR3 reads TGTGCCAGCAGTTTGTTGCGAACGCCAGATACGCAGTATTTT. Translation gives CASSLLRTPDTQYF.

This clonotype was detected ten times or more. The chain links TRBV7-2 to TRBJ2-2, with D possibly matching TRBD1 (6 bases). The germline V gene encodes CDR1 SGHTA and CDR2 FQGNSA. The ends were cut back, 2 bases at V and 6 bases at J, with 22 bases in the middle. The CDR3 totals 18 residues. The CDR3 is CASSLHGTTSGVAGELFF. The CDR3 nucleotides are TGTGCCAGCAGCTTACACGGGACAACCTCGGGTGTGGCCGGGGAGCTGTTTTTT.

CDR3 bases: TGTGCCAGCAGCTTCGGCCTTTCGCACCACACTGAAGCTTTCTTT. Its translation is CASSFGLSHHTEAFF. This chain links TRBV7-9 with TRBJ1-1; D remains ambiguous. V gave up 3 bases and J gave up 3 bases, with 14 bases separating them. Per germline, CDR1 SEHNR and CDR2 FQNEAQ (reference sequence). This CDR3 has 15 amino acids.

The rearrangement uses TRBV7-2 and TRBJ1-5; D not resolved. Germline CDR1 and CDR2: SGHTA and FQGNSA. CDR3 length: 17 amino acids. Trimming took off 2 bases at V and 0 bases at J, with 14 bases between the two ends. CDR3 nucleotides: TGTGCCAGCAGCTTACGGACCCATGCCTTTAGCAATCAGCCCCAGCATTTT. It is translated as CASSLRTHAFSNQPQHF.

Ten or more counts support this clonotype. The chain recombines TRBV7-8 with TRBJ1-3; 7 positions agree with TRBD1. This CDR3 is built from 15 residues. J lost 3 bases, V lost 0 bases, and 2 bases had no gene match. Looked up from germline, CDR1 is SGHVS and CDR2 is FQNEAQ. The CDR3 nucleotides are TGTGCCAGCAGCTTAGCTGGACAGGTTGGAAACACCATATATTTT. It codes for CASSLAGQVGNTIYF. The full variable domain, rest sourced from reference TRBV7-8 and TRBJ1-3, is GAGVSQSPRYKVAKRGQDVALRCDPISGHVSLFWYQQALGQGPEFLTYFQNEAQLDKSGLPSDRFFAERPEGSVSTLKIQRTQQEDSAVYLCASSLAGQVGNTIYFGEGSWLTVV.

This clonotype was seen many times. The chain combines TRBV6-1 with TRBJ1-5, with D unclear. The CDR3 runs to 13 residues. Germline V gene sequence: CDR1 MNHNS, CDR2 SASEGT. This chain's CDR3 is CAAQRESNQPQHF. CDR3 DNA: TGTGCAGCTCAACGGGAGAGCAATCAGCCCCAGCATTTT.

This clonotype was observed a handful of times. The V and J genes are TRBV7-9 and TRBJ2-7; no definite D call. CDR1 is SEHNR and CDR2 is FQNEAQ in the germline V gene (reference sequence). Deletions cut 5 bases from V and 1 base from J, with 12 bases between. This CDR3 has 14 amino acids. CDR3 bases: TGTGCCAGCAGCCCCCGGGTCCAATCCTACGAGCAGTACTTC. Its protein is CASSPRVQSYEQYF. The whole variable domain, remainder taken from reference TRBV7-9 and TRBJ2-7, is DTGVSQNPRHKITKRGQNVTFRCDPISEHNRLYWYRQTLGQGPEFLTYFQNEAQLEKSRLLSDRFSAERPKGSFSTLEIQRTEQGDSAMYLCASSPRVQSYEQYFGPGTRLTVT.

In its sample, this clonotype was seen a few times. CDR3 residues: CASSLALTGSQTQYF. The CDR3, as DNA: TGTGCCAGCAGCTTAGCGCTAACGGGGAGCCAGACCCAGTACTTC. The chain has TRBV7-2 and TRBJ2-5, with D perhaps TRBD2 (5 bases). The V end lost 0 bases, the J end lost 6 bases, and 14 bases lay between the germline ends. There are 15 residues in the CDR3. Germline V CDR1 and CDR2: SGHTA, FQGNSA.

This clonotype was found a few times. The chain couples TRBV10-3 to TRBJ1-5; D might be TRBD1 (6 bases). Germline lookup yields CDR1 ENHRY and CDR2 SYGVKD. V was trimmed by 1 base and J by 7 bases, leaving 20 bases between them. This CDR3 has 17 residues. CDR3 nucleotide sequence: TGTGCCATCAGTGAGTTTCTGGGAACAGGGTCAGAGCAGCCCCAGCATTTT. Protein: CAISEFLGTGSEQPQHF.

This clonotype was detected a few times. The chain joins TRBV7-8 to TRBJ2-1; 7 nucleotides align to TRBD2. This CDR3 is 17 amino acids long. Germline CDR1 SGHVS, CDR2 FQNEAQ. Germline trimming cut 3 bases from V and 3 bases from J; bases unmatched to any gene: 11. The CDR3 protein is CASSLGGTGFLYNEQFF. In DNA form, the CDR3 reads TGTGCCAGCAGCTTGGGGGGGACGGGATTCCTCTACAATGAGCAGTTCTTC.

This clonotype was counted many times. The CDR3, as DNA: TGTGCCGCCTCAAGGACCTGGGGGGGGATTCAGCCCCAGCATTTT. It yields the protein CAASRTWGGIQPQHF. The chain uses TRBV19 and TRBJ1-5, with D maybe TRBD1 (5 bases). Per the germline V gene, CDR1 is LNHDA and CDR2 is SQIVND (reference sequence). This CDR3 contains 15 residues. V lost 11 bases to trimming and J lost 6 bases, with 23 bases between them.

This clonotype was observed a handful of times. The V gene is TRBV12-3 or TRBV12-4, the J gene TRBJ2-7; D gene unclear. The CDR3 spans 15 residues. Trimming shortened V by 6 bases and J by 6 bases, and 21 bases separated the two germline ends. The CDR3 protein is CASSPGRSGLPEQYF. The CDR3 nucleotides are TGTGCCAGCAGCCCGGGTCGGAGTGGCCTTCCCGAGCAGTACTTC.

The rearrangement links TRBV11-2 to TRBJ2-7; TRBD2 is a possible D gene (6 bases). CDR3 size: 14 residues. Germline-derived CDR1 and CDR2 are SGHAT and FQNNGV. Trimming stripped 2 bases from V and 2 bases from J, with 10 bases between. The CDR3 spells CASSLSGVPYEQYF. CDR3 nucleotide sequence: TGTGCCAGCAGCTTATCGGGAGTTCCCTACGAGCAGTACTTC.

For the CDR3, the DNA is TGTGCCAGCAGTGAGACTAGCGGGAGCTCCTACAATGAGCAGTTCTTC. Translation: CASSETSGSSYNEQFF. The V gene is TRBV25-1, the J gene TRBJ2-1; the match to TRBD2 covers 12 bases. Germline V lookup: CDR1 MGHDK, CDR2 SYGVNS. V was clipped by 3 bases and J by 0 bases; unmatched bases: 0. The CDR3 runs to 16 residues.

The sample holds many counts of this clonotype. The gene calls are TRBV7-2 and TRBJ2-2, with D maybe TRBD2 (5 bases). The ends were cut back, 6 bases at V and 4 bases at J, with 12 bases in the middle. This CDR3 is 14 amino acids long. The germline gives CDR1 SGHTA, CDR2 FQGNSA. CDR3: CASSLDLSTGELFF. In DNA, the CDR3 is TGTGCCAGCAGTTTGGACTTGTCCACCGGGGAGCTGTTTTTT.

V gene TRBV7-2 combines with J gene TRBJ2-5, with 8 bases that match TRBD2. This CDR3 has 13 residues. Looked up from germline, CDR1 is SGHTA and CDR2 is FQGNSA. CDR3 in amino acids: CVSGRGAVETQYF. In DNA form, the CDR3 reads TGTGTCTCAGGGCGGGGGGCTGTTGAGACCCAGTACTTC.

This clonotype was seen more than once but under ten times. This chain uses TRBV7-6 with TRBJ2-1; the match to TRBD2 covers 7 bases. This CDR3 contains 15 residues. Germline values: CDR1 SGHVS, CDR2 FNYEAQ. The J segment lost 7 bases and the V segment lost 1 base, leaving 7 bases of the junction unmatched. This chain's CDR3 is CASSLDGRPVNEQFF. CDR3 in DNA: TGTGCCAGCAGCTTAGACGGGAGGCCTGTGAATGAGCAGTTCTTC.

This clonotype came up a few times. The CDR3 nucleotides read TGTGCCAGCAGCTTAAAAAGACTGAACACTGAAGCTTTCTTT. This translates into CASSLKRLNTEAFF. This chain connects TRBV7-9 to TRBJ1-1, with D unresolved. The CDR3 runs to 14 residues. V shed 2 bases and J shed 0 bases, with 7 bases lying between them. Germline lookup yields CDR1 SEHNR and CDR2 FQNEAQ (reference sequence).

The chain carries TRBV19 and TRBJ2-5, with 8 positions matching TRBD1. The CDR3 covers 15 residues. The V gene's germline CDR1 is LNHDA and CDR2 SQIVND (reference sequence). With V trimmed by 6 bases and J by 1 base, 7 bases remained unmatched. The chain's CDR3 is CASSQLGTGQETQYF. The CDR3 DNA is TGTGCCAGTAGCCAACTCGGGACAGGCCAAGAGACCCAGTACTTC.

This clonotype appeared a single time. This rearrangement joins TRBV6-6 to TRBJ2-1; D ambiguous. The CDR3 length is 19 residues. Germline V gene lookup returns CDR1 MNHNY and CDR2 SVGAGI (reference sequence). Deletions cut 0 bases from V and 8 bases from J, with 26 bases between. The CDR3 spells CASSYSIRVSGPKADEQFF. CDR3 coding DNA: TGTGCCAGCAGTTACTCGATAAGGGTTTCGGGCCCAAAGGCCGATGAGCAGTTCTTC.